These T cell receptor beta chains were read from a single sample in a study of TIL therapy for anti-PD-1-resistant metastatic lung cancer. The table came from immunoSEQ multiplex PCR; TCRdb's copy has only in-frame clones and leaves some out. The table has tens of thousands of clones, around 90% seen once. This material consisted of blood, taken at baseline. All receptors derive from a person between 25 and 79 years old with non-small cell lung cancer. CDR3s include the opening cysteine and the closing phenylalanine or tryptophan. D genes are given only for firm matches. Clone size is stated in some rows and not others, as once, few, many or a class when expanded.

v_call	j_call	clone_size	d_call	cdr3_nt	cdr3_aa
TRBV9	TRBJ1-6	-	TRBD1	TGTGCCAGCAGCGCAGAAACAGGGGTGTATTCACCCCTCCACTTT	CASSAETGVYSPLHF
TRBV7-3	TRBJ2-3	once	-	TGTGCCAGCAGCCGGTTCGCGGCAGATACGCAGTATTTT	CASSRFAADTQYF
TRBV28	TRBJ2-5	-	TRBD1	TGTGCCAGCAGCCCACGGACAGGGAAACAAGAGACCCAGTACTTC	CASSPRTGKQETQYF
TRBV11-2	TRBJ2-7	-	-	TGTGCCAGCAGCTTAGAAATGGCGGTCGCGGGGGAGCAGTACTTC	CASSLEMAVAGEQYF
TRBV6-5	TRBJ1-6	-	TRBD1	TGTGCCAGCAGACAAACAGGGGTGTCACCCCTCCACTTT	CASRQTGVSPLHF
TRBV3-1/TRBV3-2	TRBJ1-2	-	-	TGTGCCAGCACCCCGGGTGCCGTCAACTATGGCTACACCTTC	CASTPGAVNYGYTF
TRBV18	TRBJ2-1	-	TRBD2	TGTGCCAGCTCGGTGAGGTGGAGCGGGAGCGGGGATGAGCAGTTCTTC	CASSVRWSGSGDEQFF
TRBV3-1/TRBV3-2	TRBJ1-2	-	-	TGTGCCAGCAGCCAAGATGGCACAGGGAGATATGGCTACACCTTC	CASSQDGTGRYGYTF
TRBV27	TRBJ1-3	-	-	TGTGCCAGCGGTGATGGAAACACCATATATTTT	CASGDGNTIYF
TRBV5-6	TRBJ2-4	-	TRBD2	TGTGCCAGCAGCTTGGAGCGGGGGGGCCTCGGCAAAAACATTCAGTACTTC	CASSLERGGLGKNIQYF
TRBV2	TRBJ1-3	-	-	TGTGCCAGCAGTGAAAGTGGGGTGCCGAGAAACACCATATATTTT	CASSESGVPRNTIYF
TRBV4-1	TRBJ2-3	-	TRBD1	TGCGCCAGCAGCCAAGGAGAGGGGGCCCCAGATACGCAGTATTTT	CASSQGEGAPDTQYF
TRBV4-2	TRBJ2-7	-	-	TGTGCCAGCAGCCCAGAAAGAGCCTACGAGCAGTACTTC	CASSPERAYEQYF
TRBV27	TRBJ2-5	-	-	TGTGCCAGCAGTCCGGGGGGACATCGGGGTGAGACCCAGTACTTC	CASSPGGHRGETQYF
TRBV10-3	TRBJ2-3	-	TRBD2	TGTGCCATCAGGACCGGGACTAGCGGGGGAGGCACAGATACGCAGTATTTT	CAIRTGTSGGGTDTQYF
TRBV2	TRBJ1-5	-	-	TGTGCCAGCAGTGAAGCGTATAGCAATCAGCCCCAGCATTTT	CASSEAYSNQPQHF
TRBV15	TRBJ2-7	once	-	TGTGCCACCAGCAGGAAGGGCTCCTACGAGCAGTACTTC	CATSRKGSYEQYF
TRBV10-2	TRBJ2-5	once	TRBD2	TGCGCCAGCAGTGAGGAACCCGCCCTAGCGGGAGGGGAGACCCAGTACTTC	CASSEEPALAGGETQYF
TRBV5-1	TRBJ2-7	-	-	TGCGCCAGCAGCTTCGGTCCGGGGAGCTACGAGCAGTACTTC	CASSFGPGSYEQYF
TRBV11-2	TRBJ1-2	-	TRBD1	TGTGCCAGCAGCTTCGCCGCGGGACAGGGATCTAGTGGCTACACCTTC	CASSFAAGQGSSGYTF
TRBV27	TRBJ2-1	-	TRBD2	TGTGCCAGCAGTTCCGGACTAGGGACTGAGCAGTTCTTC	CASSSGLGTEQFF
TRBV7-3	TRBJ2-6	once	-	TGTGCCAGCAGCGTCGGGGCGATATCTGGGGCCAACGTCCTGACTTTC	CASSVGAISGANVLTF
TRBV4-1	TRBJ2-3	-	TRBD2	TGCGCCAGCAGCCTGGAGCGGGGGATCACAGATACGCAGTATTTT	CASSLERGITDTQYF
TRBV10-3	TRBJ2-3	-	-	TGTGCCATCAGTGAGTCCCGGGCAGTAGACTTCCCAGATACGCAGTATTTT	CAISESRAVDFPDTQYF
TRBV5-5	TRBJ2-2	-	TRBD1	TGTGCCAGCAGCTTGACAGGGGGCGGCACCGGGGAGCTGTTTTTT	CASSLTGGGTGELFF
TRBV4-2	TRBJ1-2	-	-	TGTGCCAGCAGCCAAGATTCAGGGGCCGGCTATGGCTACACCTTC	CASSQDSGAGYGYTF
TRBV5-1	TRBJ1-1	-	TRBD1	TGCGCCAGCAGTGTAGGGACAGGGACTGAAGCTTTCTTT	CASSVGTGTEAFF
TRBV28	TRBJ1-5	once	TRBD1	TGTGCCAGCACCACCCGGGACAGGCTTTATCAGCCCCAGCATTTT	CASTTRDRLYQPQHF
TRBV18	TRBJ1-1	-	TRBD1	TGTGCCAGCTCACCGGACAGGGCGAACACTGAAGCTTTCTTT	CASSPDRANTEAFF
TRBV19	TRBJ2-1	-	-	TGTGCCAGTACAACAGGGACGATTGTGGATGAGCAGTTCTTC	CASTTGTIVDEQFF
TRBV30	TRBJ1-4	-	-	TGTGCCTGGAGTCTGCTGGGCGCTAATGAAAAACTGTTTTTT	CAWSLLGANEKLFF
TRBV20-1	TRBJ1-5	few	-	TGCAGTGCTAGTGATGGGGCCAGCCCCCAGCATTTT	CSASDGASPQHF
TRBV19	TRBJ2-2	-	TRBD1	TGTGCCAGTAGTATGGGGACAGGGGGTTATACCGGGGAGCTGTTTTTT	CASSMGTGGYTGELFF
TRBV4-1	TRBJ2-7	-	TRBD2	TGCGCCAGCAGCCTACAGACTAGCTCTTACGAGCAGTACTTC	CASSLQTSSYEQYF
TRBV5-5	TRBJ2-7	-	-	TGTGCCAGCAGCCCCGGAGGAGGGGTCGAGCAGTACTTC	CASSPGGGVEQYF
TRBV4-1	TRBJ2-7	-	-	TGCGCCAGCAGCGAACAGGGTGTTATGTCCTACGAGCAGTACTTC	CASSEQGVMSYEQYF
TRBV6-6	TRBJ1-2	-	-	TGTGCCAGCAGACCCTCTGGACAGTTGTCTAACTATGGCTACACCTTC	CASRPSGQLSNYGYTF
TRBV6-5	TRBJ1-1	-	-	TGTGCCACCCTTGGGGACATGAACACTGAAGCTTTCTTT	CATLGDMNTEAFF
TRBV6-5	TRBJ1-5	-	-	TGTGCCAGCAGGACCTATAGCAATCAGCCCCAGCATTTT	CASRTYSNQPQHF
TRBV30	TRBJ1-1	few	-	TGTGCCTCTATTCTACAGGGCGGAAGGACTGAAGCTTTCTTT	CASILQGGRTEAFF
TRBV28	TRBJ2-2	-	TRBD2	TGTGCCAGCAGTTTCGGGACTAGAAACACCGGGGAGCTGTTTTTT	CASSFGTRNTGELFF
TRBV3-1/TRBV3-2	TRBJ2-2	-	TRBD2	TGTGCCAGCAGCCTTTGGACTAGCGGGAGGAACACCGGGGAGCTGTTTTTT	CASSLWTSGRNTGELFF
TRBV3-1/TRBV3-2	TRBJ1-3	-	-	TGTGCCAGCAGCCTTCAAAGGGGCTCTGGAAACACCATATATTTT	CASSLQRGSGNTIYF
TRBV4-1	TRBJ1-1	-	-	TGCGCCAGCAGCCAAGTCAACTCCCCGGACACTGAAGCTTTCTTT	CASSQVNSPDTEAFF
TRBV24-1	TRBJ2-1	-	-	TGTGCCACCAGTGATAAAGCGGTGAGCTCCTACAATGAGCAGTTCTTC	CATSDKAVSSYNEQFF
TRBV3-1/TRBV3-2	TRBJ2-2	-	TRBD2	TGTGCCAGCAGCCAGGGACTAGCGGGGGCCGGGGAGCTGTTTTTT	CASSQGLAGAGELFF
TRBV30	TRBJ1-5	-	TRBD1	TGTGCCTGGACCGACCGGGACAGGGTCGGCAATCAGCCCCAGCATTTT	CAWTDRDRVGNQPQHF
TRBV6-5	TRBJ1-5	-	-	TGTGCCAGCAGTCTGGGGGCAGGAAGCAATCAGCCCCAGCATTTT	CASSLGAGSNQPQHF
TRBV2	TRBJ1-1	-	-	TGTGCCAGCAATCCCGCGGATTCGAACACTGAAGCTTTCTTT	CASNPADSNTEAFF
TRBV12-3/TRBV12-4	TRBJ1-2	-	-	TGTGCCAGCCGCTTCGAGGGATGGAATGGCTACACCTTC	CASRFEGWNGYTF
TRBV4-1	TRBJ2-1	-	-	TGCGCCAGCAACGGGGGTGAGGGGGGCTCGTGGGATGAGCAGTTCTTC	CASNGGEGGSWDEQFF
TRBV28	TRBJ2-7	-	-	TGTGCCAGCAGTGAGTCTGTCGGCGGTTGGGGCTACGAGCAGTACTTC	CASSESVGGWGYEQYF
TRBV15	TRBJ1-1	few	-	TGTGCCACCAGCTTCACAGGGAACACTGAAGCTTTCTTT	CATSFTGNTEAFF
TRBV27	TRBJ2-7	-	TRBD2	TGTGCCAGCAGTTTGGCTAGCGGGGGCCCCTACGAGCAGTACTTC	CASSLASGGPYEQYF
TRBV6-6	TRBJ1-3	once	-	TGTGCCAGCAGTTACGCCTTCTCTGGAAACACCATATATTTT	CASSYAFSGNTIYF
TRBV5-3	TRBJ2-1	few	TRBD1	TGTGCCAGAAGCTTAAGACAGGGGTCGAGCAATGAGCAGTTCTTC	CARSLRQGSSNEQFF